This T cell receptor beta chain was recovered during a study of blood T cell repertoires in COVID-19. Here immunoSEQ multiplex PCR was the method, and the copy in TCRdb shows in-frame clones only, minus some. The table lists over 65,000 clones, around four fifths of them singletons, with 18% in the top ten. The V end lost 4 bases, the J end lost 2 bases, and 12 bases lay between the germline ends. The CDR3 is made up of 14 amino acids. CDR1 and CDR2 from the germline V gene are SGHNT and YYREEE (reference sequence). The sequencing sample was made of peripheral blood. This clonotype originated in a man older than 75 with active or convalescent COVID-19. This chain uses TRBV5-4 with TRBJ2-5; perhaps TRBD2 as D (6 bases). The CDR3 region is CASSVSGLQETQYF. CDR3 DNA: TGTGCCAGCAGCGTAAGCGGGCTACAAGAGACCCAGTACTTC.